Included here is one T cell receptor (beta chain) sequence, with context. The antigen remains unidentified. The data stem from a study of T cell responses to AZD1222 COVID-19 vaccine. Broader study findings: Reportedly, close to half of spike-specific TCRs are directed against unmutated variant regions.

Produced via immunoSEQ multiplex PCR; TCRdb's table is partial and in-frame only. Of 100,000 to 150,000 clones listed, 80% to 90% are singletons. V was clipped by 2 bases and J by 7 bases, with 9 bases between them. This CDR3 spans 13 amino acids. Germline V gene sequence: CDR1 SGHRS, CDR2 YFSETQ. The TCR sequence derives from an adult in good health. The sample was peripheral blood, taken on day 0 of AZD1222 vaccination. V and J are TRBV5-1 and TRBJ1-4, with D tentatively TRBD1 (5 bases). CDR3 DNA sequence: TGCGCCAGCAGCTTCGGGACGGCTGAAAAACTGTTTTTT. Amino acid sequence: CASSFGTAEKLFF.